This TCR beta chain was obtained from a study of T cells in Graves' hyperthyroidism and ophthalmopathy. This CDR3 comprises 16 residues. Germline values: CDR1 SGHTA, CDR2 FQGNSA. Trimming removed 2 bases from V and 0 bases from J, with 14 bases in between. There were TCR beta CDR3 regions amplified from RNA transcripts. With the HTBI primer set, the TCR CDR3 went through a first round of RT-PCR. TCRdb re-derived calls from the multiplex PCR reads in MiXCR, one entry per CDR3 protein. Of approximately 710,000 distinct CDR3 sequences listed, 15% to 20% are singletons. Graves' hyperthyroidism was deemed stable given no ophthalmopathy progression within 18 months. Recently diagnosed hyperthyroidism of less than 2 months' duration affected patients aged 18 to 65. The study, taken as a whole, reports: Stable hyperthyroidism and ophthalmopathy were separated using 13 V-J signatures. Appearing also in blood were most of the thyroid clonotypes expanded above 0.001.

This clonotype was seen at least ten times. Its cognate antigen is unknown. This chain connects TRBV7-2 to TRBJ2-7; TRBD1 or TRBD2 may be the D gene (5 bases each). What was sequenced was blood. This sequence originates from a man in his fifties with Graves' hyperthyroidism. CDR3 DNA: TGTGCCAGCAGCTTATATAGGGACCGGAGCTCCTACGAGCAGTACTTC. Its protein product is CASSLYRDRSSYEQYF.